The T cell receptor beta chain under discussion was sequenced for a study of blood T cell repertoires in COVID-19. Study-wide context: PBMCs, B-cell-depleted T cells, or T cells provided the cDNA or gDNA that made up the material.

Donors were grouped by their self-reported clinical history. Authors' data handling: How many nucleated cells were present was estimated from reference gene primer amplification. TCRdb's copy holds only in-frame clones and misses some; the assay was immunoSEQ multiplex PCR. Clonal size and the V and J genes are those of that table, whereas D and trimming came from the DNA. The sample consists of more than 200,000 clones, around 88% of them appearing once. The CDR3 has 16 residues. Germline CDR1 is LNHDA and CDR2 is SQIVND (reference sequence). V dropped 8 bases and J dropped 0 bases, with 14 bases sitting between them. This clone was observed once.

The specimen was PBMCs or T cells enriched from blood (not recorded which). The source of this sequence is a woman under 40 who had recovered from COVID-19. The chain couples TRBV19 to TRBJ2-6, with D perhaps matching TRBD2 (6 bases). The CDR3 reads CASRGGYSSGANVLTF. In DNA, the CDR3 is TGTGCCAGTCGTGGGGGGTACAGCTCTGGGGCCAACGTCCTGACTTTC.